The next 31 T cell receptor beta chains were all read from a single sample in a study of blood T cell repertoires in COVID-19. Profiling relied on immunoSEQ multiplex PCR, and the TCRdb table lists in-frame clones only, not all of them. The sample includes around 360,000 clones, roughly 86% of them seen just once. The specimen was peripheral blood. These TCRs come from a young woman with COVID-19, enrolled during active disease.

The chain uses TRBV7-8 and TRBJ1-2; D may be TRBD1 (6 bases). Looked up from germline, CDR1 is SGHVS and CDR2 is FQNEAQ. V was trimmed by 5 bases and J by 0 bases, leaving 19 bases between them. CDR3 length: 17 amino acids. CDR3 amino acids: CASSLGPAGTSNYGYTF. CDR3 sequence (DNA): TGTGCCAGCAGCCTGGGACCTGCCGGGACATCTAACTATGGCTACACCTTC.

CDR3 in DNA: TGTGCCAGCAGCCAAGGTCGGGACAGGGGCTTGTTACGCTACGAGCAGTACTTC. Its protein is CASSQGRDRGLLRYEQYF. The rearrangement links TRBV14 to TRBJ2-7; 10 bases line up with TRBD1. V lost 1 base, J lost 3 bases, and 12 bases stayed unmatched. Germline lookup yields CDR1 SGHDN and CDR2 FVKESK. This CDR3 region has 18 residues.

The chain uses TRBV28 and TRBJ1-5, with 8 bases matching TRBD1. After removal of 5 bases from V and 0 bases from J, the junction contained 0 bases not matched to a gene. This CDR3 is built from 14 residues. Germline CDR1 and CDR2: MDHEN and SYDVKM. This CDR3 reads CASSDRGSNQPQHF. The DNA for the CDR3 is TGTGCCAGCAGTGACAGGGGTAGCAATCAGCCCCAGCATTTT.

The chain carries TRBV5-4 and TRBJ1-2; D possibly corresponds to TRBD1 (6 bases). This CDR3 has 15 amino acids. The germline V gene has CDR1 SGHNT and CDR2 YYREEE (reference sequence). V lost 4 bases and J lost 6, with 19 bases in between. The CDR3 region has the DNA TGTGCCAGCAGCCCCAACCAGGGGATTGGGCATGGCTACACCTTC. Its translation: CASSPNQGIGHGYTF.

V gene TRBV29-1 combines with J gene TRBJ1-1, with D tentatively TRBD1 (6 bases). Trimming took off 7 bases at V and 3 bases at J, with 15 bases between the two ends. Germline CDR1 is SQVTM and CDR2 is ANQGSEA. CDR3 size: 13 residues. CDR3: CSASPSGDTEAFF. DNA of the CDR3: TGCAGCGCTTCCCCTTCAGGGGACACTGAAGCTTTCTTT.

V is TRBV6-1 and J is TRBJ2-3; unclear D gene. V dropped 3 bases and J dropped 0 bases, with 4 bases sitting between them. CDR1 is MNHNS, CDR2 SASEGT, per germline. The CDR3 is 13 residues long. CDR3: CASSDTSTDTQYF. The CDR3, as DNA: TGTGCCAGCAGTGATACTAGCACAGATACGCAGTATTTT.

The genes are TRBV3-1 (or the pseudogene TRBV3-2) and TRBJ1-1; D is undetermined. The CDR3 length is 15 residues. Trimming removed 1 base from V and 2 bases from J, with 11 bases in between. Germline values: CDR1 LGHDT, CDR2 YNNKEL (reference sequence). The CDR3, as DNA: TGTGCCAGCAGCCAAGTTTGGGCAACCAACACTGAAGCTTTCTTT. This gives the protein CASSQVWATNTEAFF.

The chain recombines TRBV6-5 with TRBJ2-7; 8 nucleotides agree with TRBD2. The germline V gene encodes CDR1 MNHEY and CDR2 SVGAGI. The V gene end was trimmed by 4 bases and the J gene end by 3 bases; junction bases not matched to a gene: 8. The CDR3 runs 15 residues. The CDR3 loop reads CASSSGGTRVYEQYF. The CDR3 nucleotides read TGTGCCAGCAGTTCGGGGGGGACTAGGGTCTACGAGCAGTACTTC.

The genes are TRBV20-1 and TRBJ1-1; maybe TRBD1 (5 bases). CDR3 length: 16 residues. The germline V gene has CDR1 DFQATT and CDR2 SNEGSKA (reference sequence). V shed 3 bases and J shed 0 bases, with 17 bases lying between them. In nucleotides, the CDR3 is TGCAGTGCTAGTATAGGGAGGGGACCCATGAACACTGAAGCTTTCTTT. Its translation: CSASIGRGPMNTEAFF.

The V gene is TRBV4-3, the J gene TRBJ2-7, with D tentatively TRBD2 (7 bases). The CDR3 has 15 residues. V lost 1 base, J lost 3 bases, and 13 bases lay in between. Looked up from germline, CDR1 is LGHNA and CDR2 is YSLEER. The chain's CDR3 is CASSQARGAGYEQYF. As DNA, the CDR3 is TGCGCCAGCAGCCAAGCACGGGGGGCCGGCTACGAGCAGTACTTC.

This chain connects TRBV4-1 to TRBJ2-7; no reliable D call. The V end was cut by 0 bases, the J end by 3 bases, with 12 bases between. The CDR3 extends over 15 amino acids. Germline V gene sequence: CDR1 MGHRA, CDR2 YSYEKL. The CDR3: CASSQDPPGGYEQYF. The CDR3 DNA follows: TGCGCCAGCAGCCAAGATCCCCCAGGTGGCTACGAGCAGTACTTC.

The chain couples TRBV5-1 to TRBJ2-2, with 10 nucleotides matching TRBD2. The V gene's germline CDR1 is SGHRS and CDR2 YFSETQ. CDR3 length: 16 amino acids. The V gene end was trimmed by 3 bases and the J gene end by 1 base; junction bases not matched to a gene: 3. The CDR3 bases are TGCGCCAGCAGCTCCGGACTAGCGGTGAACACCGGGGAGCTGTTTTTT. It encodes CASSSGLAVNTGELFF.

A single count supports this clone. The V call is TRBV9, the J call TRBJ2-3, with 8 bases aligning to TRBD2. The V segment lost 2 bases and the J segment 3 bases; nucleotides outside the gene matches: 11. Germline lookup yields CDR1 SGDLS and CDR2 YYNGEE. This CDR3 is built from 17 residues. CDR3 protein: CASSVGVGAGVTDTQYF. DNA for the CDR3: TGTGCCAGCAGCGTTGGGGTGGGAGCGGGAGTGACAGATACGCAGTATTTT.

The chain combines TRBV4-1 with TRBJ2-5, with 7 bases that match TRBD1. Trimming cost V 0 bases and J 2 bases; bases outside gene matches: 9. In germline, CDR1 is MGHRA, CDR2 YSYEKL. The CDR3 is 17 residues long. This CDR3 is CASSQDQPGTAQETQYF. Here the CDR3 DNA reads TGCGCCAGCAGCCAAGATCAACCCGGGACAGCGCAAGAGACCCAGTACTTC.

The chain recombines TRBV7-2 with TRBJ1-4, with TRBD1 identical over 9 bases. This CDR3 is built from 15 residues. Germline values: CDR1 SGHTA, CDR2 FQGNSA. The J segment lost 10 bases and the V segment lost 0 bases, leaving 6 bases of the junction unmatched. CDR3 DNA: TGTGCCAGCAGCTTAGCCCCGGACAGGGGCCCAAAACTGTTTTTT. Translating it yields CASSLAPDRGPKLFF.

This clone occurred once. CDR3 sequence: CASSLLSPTDTQYF. The CDR3 bases are TGTGCCAGCAGTTTACTGTCCCCCACAGATACGCAGTATTTT. V is TRBV27 and J is TRBJ2-3; D unclear. Per the germline V gene, CDR1 is MNHEY and CDR2 is SMNVEV (reference sequence). The CDR3 consists of 14 residues. The germline V and J ends were trimmed by 2 bases and 2 bases, with 8 bases remaining between them.

CDR3 loop: CASSRPSRSSYEQYF. DNA of the CDR3: TGTGCCAGCAGCCGTCCCTCGCGGAGCTCCTACGAGCAGTACTTC. The gene calls are TRBV6-5 and TRBJ2-7; D remains ambiguous. Germline V gene lookup returns CDR1 MNHEY and CDR2 SVGAGI. Trimming took 6 bases from V and 0 from J, leaving 15 bases between them. The CDR3 runs 15 residues.

V gene TRBV4-1 combines with J gene TRBJ1-1; D is perhaps TRBD1 (5 bases). CDR3 size: 16 residues. V was clipped by 0 bases and J by 1 base, with 12 bases between them. Germline V gives CDR1 MGHRA, CDR2 YSYEKL. The CDR3 loop reads CASSQEPQGPNTEAFF. The CDR3 DNA follows: TGCGCCAGCAGCCAAGAACCCCAGGGCCCGAACACTGAAGCTTTCTTT.

The chain couples TRBV19 to TRBJ1-5; unclear D gene. Looked up from germline, CDR1 is LNHDA and CDR2 is SQIVND (reference sequence). The CDR3 loop spans 14 amino acids. Trimming took off 2 bases at V and 3 bases at J, with 8 bases between the two ends. The CDR3 DNA reads TGTGCCAGTAGTATAACTCTACTCAATCAGCCCCAGCATTTT. Encoded protein: CASSITLLNQPQHF. The full variable domain, with the rest looked up from reference TRBV19 and TRBJ1-5, is DGGITQSPKYLFRKEGQNVTLSCEQNLNHDAMYWYRQDPGQGLRLIYYSQIVNDFQKGDIAEGYSVSREKKESFPLTVTSAQKNPTAFYLCASSITLLNQPQHFGDGTRLSIL.

The chain couples TRBV7-2 to TRBJ1-5; possible D gene TRBD1, 5 bases. Germline CDR1 reads SGHTA; CDR2 reads FQGNSA. Trimming stripped 6 bases from V and 0 bases from J, with 12 bases between. The CDR3 loop spans 15 amino acids. The CDR3 spells CASSLRGYSNQPQHF. Written as DNA, the CDR3 is TGTGCCAGCAGTCTTAGGGGATATAGCAATCAGCCCCAGCATTTT.

CDR3 protein: CASNELKTGYNEQFF. DNA of the CDR3: TGTGCCAGCAATGAATTAAAGACAGGGTACAATGAGCAGTTCTTC. The V and J genes are TRBV28 and TRBJ2-1; 7 bases match TRBD1. The J segment lost 4 bases and the V segment lost 7 bases, leaving 10 bases of the junction unmatched. The CDR3 contains 15 residues. CDR1 MDHEN and CDR2 SYDVKM come from the germline V gene.

The chain employs TRBV5-3 and TRBJ1-4; the match to TRBD1 covers 10 bases. Being an ORF, TRBV5-3 has a function that is uncertain. The CDR3 is 20 amino acids. V lost 4 bases to trimming and J lost 0 bases; unmatched junction nucleotides: 15. CDR3 sequence reads: CARSIAIPGQGQATNEKLFF. The CDR3 bases are TGTGCCAGAAGCATTGCAATTCCGGGACAGGGGCAAGCAACTAATGAAAAACTGTTTTTT.

The V gene is TRBV7-3, the J gene TRBJ1-3; a possible D gene is TRBD1 (6 bases). The germline CDR1 and CDR2 sequences are SGHTA and FQGTGA. This CDR3 comprises 14 residues. V lost 4 bases and J lost 2, with 9 bases in between. CDR3 residues: CASSSPGAGNTIYF. Here the CDR3 DNA reads TGTGCCAGCAGCTCGCCAGGGGCTGGAAACACCATATATTTT.

This clone was seen only once. This rearrangement joins TRBV18 to TRBJ2-7, with a weak D call TRBD1 (5 bases). Trimming took 2 bases from V and 1 from J, leaving 12 bases between them. Germline V gives CDR1 KGHSH, CDR2 LQKENI. The CDR3 totals 15 residues. CDR3 in amino acids: CASSPTLGPSYEQYF. The CDR3, as DNA: TGTGCCAGCTCACCAACTCTGGGGCCTTCCTACGAGCAGTACTTC.

This clone was detected once. CDR3 bases: TGTGCCTGGTGGACAGGGGGTATGGTCCAGTACTTC. Translating it yields CAWWTGGMVQYF. The chain joins TRBV30 to TRBJ2-5; 10 bases map to TRBD1. CDR1 is GTSNPN, CDR2 SVGIG, per germline (reference sequence). This CDR3 is built from 12 residues. The V segment lost 5 bases and the J segment 10 bases; nucleotides outside the gene matches: 7.

The chain employs TRBV7-9 and TRBJ2-5, with 9 bases fitting TRBD1. There are 14 residues in the CDR3. V dropped 1 base and J dropped 3; count of bases not matched to a gene: 0. Germline CDR1 and CDR2: SEHNR and FQNEAQ (reference sequence). The CDR3 loop reads CASSLGQGEETQYF. DNA of the CDR3: TGTGCCAGCAGCTTAGGACAGGGGGAAGAGACCCAGTACTTC. The variable domain in full, with the rest retrieved from reference TRBV7-9 and TRBJ2-5, is DTGVSQNPRHKITKRGQNVTFRCDPISEHNRLYWYRQTLGQGPEFLTYFQNEAQLEKSRLLSDRFSAERPKGSFSTLEIQRTEQGDSAMYLCASSLGQGEETQYFGPGTRLLVL.

Comment on this clone: One end of the junction is discordant with germline, which a read error may explain. The rearrangement uses TRBV3-1 (or the pseudogene TRBV3-2) and TRBJ2-3; the match to TRBD1 covers 8 bases. Germline-derived CDR1 and CDR2 are LGHDT and YNNKEL (reference sequence). CDR3 length equals 12 residues. The CDR3 loop reads CASSQGETGALF. The CDR3 coding sequence is TGTGCCAGCAGCCAAGGGGAGACAGGGGCGCTTTTT.

This clone came up a few times. The gene calls are TRBV6-6 and TRBJ1-3; 7 nucleotides match TRBD1. The germline CDR1 and CDR2 sequences are MNHNY and SVGAGI (reference sequence). Trimming at V came to 4 bases and at J to 0 bases, leaving 3 bases not matched to a gene. There are 15 residues in the CDR3. CDR3 sequence: CASSSRQGSGNTIYF. The CDR3 DNA sequence: TGTGCCAGCAGTTCCCGACAGGGCTCTGGAAACACCATATATTTT.

The CDR3 sequence is CATQAHPGNTIYF. Written as DNA, the CDR3 is TGTGCCACCCAGGCGCATCCTGGAAACACCATATATTTT. The genes are TRBV6-5 and TRBJ1-3; D is uncertain. From germline, CDR1 is MNHEY and CDR2 SVGAGI. CDR3 length: 13 residues. Trimming removed 10 bases at V and 2 bases at J, with 12 bases between.

This chain links TRBV5-1 with TRBJ2-3; 9 bases match TRBD1. The J segment lost 1 base and the V segment lost 4 bases, leaving 4 bases of the junction unmatched. CDR1 is SGHRS and CDR2 is YFSETQ in the germline V gene. The CDR3 length is 15 residues. CDR3 DNA sequence: TGCGCCAGCAGCCCGGACAGGGGCGGCACAGATACGCAGTATTTT. Its translation: CASSPDRGGTDTQYF.

The chain is built from TRBV7-9 and TRBJ2-1; no clear D. V was pared by 2 bases and J by 4 bases, with 9 bases between. The CDR3 runs 14 residues. Looked up from germline, CDR1 is SEHNR and CDR2 is FQNEAQ (reference sequence). The CDR3 sequence is CASSLRSPYNEQFF. Here the CDR3 DNA reads TGTGCCAGCAGCTTACGGTCGCCTTACAATGAGCAGTTCTTC.